The rows below give T cell receptor beta chains drawn from one sample of a study of blood T cell repertoires in COVID-19. Method: immunoSEQ multiplex PCR; TCRdb's copy keeps in-frame clones and lacks some. The sample has under 200,000 clones; approximately 89% are singletons. The sample taken for sequencing was PBMCs or T cells enriched from blood (not recorded which). These receptors all stem from a woman aged 18-29 years who had recovered from COVID-19. The CDR3 runs from the conserved cysteine through the conserved F or W. D genes are given only for firm matches. Where a row states a size, it is once, few, many or the class of an expanded clone; other rows omit it.

>.|TRBJ2-7|TRBV7-9|.
CASGEVGETYEQYF
TGTGCCAGCGGGGAGGTGGGTGAGACCTACGAGCAGTACTTC
>.|TRBJ1-2|TRBV5-1|.
CASSLDVAGLYGYTF
TGCGCCAGCAGCTTGGACGTCGCGGGCCTATATGGCTACACCTTC
>TRBD2|TRBJ2-2|TRBV4-2|once
CASSQDLRGAGELFF
TGTGCCAGCAGCCAAGACCTCCGGGGGGCCGGGGAGCTGTTTTTT
>.|TRBJ1-5|TRBV18|once
CASSKGYSNQPQHF
TGTGCCAGCTCAAAGGGGTATAGCAATCAGCCCCAGCATTTT
>.|TRBJ1-1|TRBV28|.
CASSLNVGDIGAEAFF
TGTGCCAGCAGTTTAAATGTAGGGGACATAGGGGCTGAAGCTTTCTTT
>TRBD2|TRBJ2-3|TRBV28|.
CASSLFTGGPGYTQYF
TGTGCCAGCAGTTTATTCACGGGAGGCCCGGGTTATACGCAGTATTTT
>.|TRBJ1-2|TRBV5-1|.
CASSTDYGYTF
TGCGCCAGCAGCACTGACTATGGCTACACCTTC
>.|TRBJ2-1|TRBV7-3|few
CASSLTGVGYNEQFF
TGTGCCAGCAGCTTAACAGGGGTTGGGTACAATGAGCAGTTCTTC
>TRBD1|TRBJ2-3|TRBV9|.
CASSAVDRGRLDTQYF
TGTGCCAGCAGCGCCGTAGACAGGGGAAGGTTAGATACGCAGTATTTT
>TRBD1|TRBJ1-1|TRBV3-1/TRBV3-2|few
CASSQDLGQGVLQF
TGTGCCAGCAGCCAAGATTTGGGACAGGGGGTTTTGCAATTT
>TRBD2|TRBJ2-2|TRBV5-6|.
CASSWRTSGRRGELFF
TGTGCCAGCAGCTGGAGGACTAGCGGGAGGAGAGGGGAGCTGTTTTTT
>.|TRBJ1-1|TRBV7-9|.
CASTLTVSPEAFF
TGTGCCAGCACCCTGACAGTTTCCCCTGAAGCTTTCTTT
>.|TRBJ1-2|TRBV5-1|.
CASSLGAPGILDYGYTF
TGCGCCAGCAGCTTGGGAGCCCCAGGGATTTTGGACTATGGCTACACCTTC
>TRBD2|TRBJ2-7|TRBV6-1|.
CASSETSGNYEQYF
TGTGCCAGCAGTGAGACTAGCGGTAACTACGAGCAGTACTTC
>TRBD1|TRBJ1-3|TRBV7-2|.
CASSFKGTVISGNTIYF
TGTGCCAGCAGCTTTAAGGGGACAGTGATCTCTGGAAACACCATATATTTT
>.|TRBJ2-7|TRBV28|.
CASSPRDSFYEQYF
TGTGCCAGCAGTCCCCGCGACAGTTTCTACGAGCAGTACTTC
>.|TRBJ1-2|TRBV5-7|.
CASSLIWSLNYGYTF
TGTGCCAGCAGCTTGATTTGGAGTCTGAACTATGGCTACACCTTC
>.|TRBJ2-2|TRBV27|once
CASSFGPNTGELFF
TGTGCCAGCAGTTTTGGGCCGAACACCGGGGAGCTGTTTTTT
>.|TRBJ2-1|TRBV27|.
CASSFVGGSDEQFF
TGTGCCAGCAGTTTCGTCGGGGGTAGCGATGAGCAGTTCTTC
>TRBD2|TRBJ2-2|TRBV2|.
CASRRTSGNAGELFF
TGTGCCAGCAGGAGGACTAGCGGGAACGCCGGGGAGCTGTTTTTT
>.|TRBJ1-5|TRBV28|.
CASSELMNQPQHF
TGTGCCAGCAGTGAACTGATGAATCAGCCCCAGCATTTT
>TRBD1|TRBJ2-5|TRBV6-5|.
CASSYPGGDLQETQYF
TGTGCCAGCAGTTACCCAGGGGGCGATCTCCAAGAGACCCAGTACTTC
>TRBD2|TRBJ2-3|TRBV7-9|.
CASSTPLAGRTDTQYF
TGTGCCAGCAGCACCCCGCTAGCGGGGCGCACAGATACGCAGTATTTT
>TRBD1|TRBJ1-5|TRBV6-2/TRBV6-3|.
CASSAGTDVQPQHF
TGTGCCAGCAGCGCCGGGACAGACGTTCAGCCCCAGCATTTT
>TRBD1|TRBJ2-5|TRBV24-1|.
CATSDQGTGGKETQYF
TGTGCCACCAGTGATCAGGGGACAGGTGGGAAGGAGACCCAGTACTTC
>.|TRBJ2-6|TRBV5-6|.
CASSPSGRGYLSGANVLTF
TGTGCCAGCAGCCCCTCAGGTCGGGGATACCTCTCTGGGGCCAACGTCCTGACTTTC
>TRBD2|TRBJ2-2|TRBV13|.
CASSRFARSSGRAVPGELFF
TGTGCCAGCAGCCGATTCGCCCGTTCTAGCGGGAGGGCCGTCCCCGGGGAGCTGTTTTTT
>TRBD1|TRBJ2-7|TRBV5-1|.
CASSPDRGSYEQYF
TGCGCCAGCAGCCCAGACAGGGGCTCCTACGAGCAGTACTTC
>TRBD2|TRBJ2-1|TRBV6-4|.
CASSGTSGSDEQFF
TGTGCCAGCAGTGGGACTAGCGGGAGTGATGAGCAGTTCTTC
>.|TRBJ2-3|TRBV7-9|.
CASSLDLAISSTDTQYF
TGTGCCAGCAGCTTAGACCTAGCGATTTCTAGCACAGATACGCAGTATTTT
>.|TRBJ2-7|TRBV27|.
CASTPAAGRDSYEQYF
TGTGCCAGCACCCCGGCGGCAGGCAGGGATTCCTACGAGCAGTACTTC
>.|TRBJ1-1|TRBV3-1/TRBV3-2|.
CASSQEGWGPLEAFF
TGTGCCAGCAGCCAAGAGGGTTGGGGCCCACTTGAAGCTTTCTTT